One and the same sample provided the 11 T cell receptor beta chains below, sequenced in a study of blood T cell repertoires in COVID-19. The protocol was immunoSEQ multiplex PCR, while the TCRdb copy is restricted to in-frame clones and leaves out a portion. Among roughly 300,000 clones listed, 70% to 90% were seen once. Material for sequencing was peripheral blood. These receptor sequences come from a woman in her fifties or sixties who had recovered from COVID-19.

The V call is TRBV7-9, the J call TRBJ1-2; D may be TRBD1 (5 bases). Trimming left V 6 bases short and J 3 bases short, with 11 bases between. The germline gives CDR1 SEHNR, CDR2 FQNEAQ (reference sequence). This CDR3 has 13 residues. CDR3 sequence reads: CASRPDTHYGYTF. Here the CDR3 DNA reads TGTGCCAGCAGGCCGGACACTCACTATGGCTACACCTTC.

The chain links TRBV3-1 (or the pseudogene TRBV3-2) to TRBJ2-7; D unresolved. The CDR3 contains 11 residues. Germline lookup yields CDR1 LGHDT and CDR2 YNNKEL (reference sequence). Trimming stripped 4 bases from V and 5 bases from J, with 6 bases between. The CDR3 is CASSRVHEQYF. The CDR3 nucleotides read TGTGCCAGCAGCCGCGTCCACGAGCAGTACTTC.

V gene TRBV3-1 (or the pseudogene TRBV3-2) combines with J gene TRBJ2-2; TRBD1 might be the D (5 bases). V was pared by 3 bases and J by 3 bases, with 8 bases between. This CDR3 contains 14 residues. Per the germline V gene, CDR1 is LGHDT and CDR2 is YNNKEL (reference sequence). This CDR3 is CASSQTVDTGELFF. CDR3 in DNA: TGTGCCAGCAGCCAGACAGTGGACACCGGGGAGCTGTTTTTT.

The CDR3 DNA is TGCGCCAGTCACAGCCGGGGAGACTATGGCTACACCTTC. Residues: CASHSRGDYGYTF. This sequence joins TRBV10-1 and TRBJ1-2; D uncertain. The V end was cut by 9 bases, the J end by 3 bases, with 14 bases between. CDR3 length: 13 amino acids. Germline V gene lookup returns CDR1 WNHNN and CDR2 SYGVQD (reference sequence).

The J gene is TRBJ2-7, the V gene TRBV6-5; TRBD1 might be the D (6 bases). CDR3 length: 15 residues. The germline CDR1 and CDR2 sequences are MNHEY and SVGAGI. Trimming removed 2 bases from V and 3 bases from J, with 14 bases in between. The CDR3 nucleotides read TGTGCCAGCAGTTACCCTAGGCAGGGGTTCTACGAGCAGTACTTC. Encoded protein: CASSYPRQGFYEQYF.

This clone appeared a single time. The chain employs TRBV18 and TRBJ1-2; D is possibly TRBD1 (5 bases). Trimming cost V 3 bases and J 2 bases, with 13 bases left between them. Germline values: CDR1 KGHSH, CDR2 LQKENI. The CDR3 has 15 residues. This CDR3 is CASSPGGALNYGYTF. The CDR3, as DNA: TGTGCCAGCTCACCCGGTGGGGCTCTCAACTATGGCTACACCTTC.

The V and J genes are TRBV18 and TRBJ2-3, with 7 bases matching TRBD2. Germline-derived CDR1 and CDR2 are KGHSH and LQKENI. CDR3 length: 13 amino acids. The J segment lost 6 bases and the V segment lost 8 bases, leaving 8 bases of the junction unmatched. The CDR3 protein is CASRTSSGDTQYF. The CDR3, as DNA: TGTGCCAGCCGGACTAGTTCGGGGGATACGCAGTATTTT.

V usage is TRBV6-6 and J usage is TRBJ2-1; 8 bases agree with TRBD1. The junction had 13 bases not matched to a gene; V was cut back by 6 bases and J by 6 bases. This CDR3 contains 16 residues. The germline V gene encodes CDR1 MNHNY and CDR2 SVGAGI (reference sequence). The CDR3: CASSQTQGAGFNEQFF. CDR3 bases: TGTGCCAGCAGCCAAACGCAGGGGGCAGGATTCAATGAGCAGTTCTTC.

The V gene is TRBV28, the J gene TRBJ1-1; weak D call: TRBD1 (5 bases). Germline CDR1 reads MDHEN; CDR2 reads SYDVKM. This CDR3 contains 15 residues. The V and J ends lost 6 bases and 7 bases respectively, with 21 bases between them. The CDR3 reads CASSPERVGQGEAFF. The CDR3 coding sequence is TGTGCCAGCAGCCCTGAGCGGGTGGGCCAGGGTGAAGCTTTCTTT.

This chain connects TRBV4-2 to TRBJ2-7; D unclear. The CDR3 loop spans 13 amino acids. V was pared by 0 bases and J by 6 bases, with 9 bases between. Germline V lookup: CDR1 LGHNA, CDR2 YNFKEQ. CDR3 loop: CASSQETTREQYF. The CDR3 bases are TGTGCCAGCAGCCAAGAAACGACTCGCGAGCAGTACTTC.

The J gene is TRBJ2-3, the V gene TRBV27, with TRBD2 matching over 9 bases. Germline loops: CDR1 MNHEY, CDR2 SMNVEV (reference sequence). V lost 4 bases, J lost 5 bases, and 7 bases stayed unmatched. The CDR3 is 15 residues long. Here the CDR3 DNA reads TGTGCCAGCAGTTCTGCTAGCGGGGAGTTAGATACGCAGTATTTT. This gives the protein CASSSASGELDTQYF.